The TCR beta chain under discussion was sequenced for a study of Graves' ophthalmopathy and Graves' hyperthyroidism. Study-wide points: Most thyroid clonotypes with frequency above 0.001 were detected in blood too. Ophthalmopathy and stable hyperthyroidism were discriminated by a 13-signature model, with about 90% sensitivity and around 81% specificity.

This clonotype was seen ten or more times. The antigen remains unidentified. V was trimmed by 4 bases and J by 7 bases, leaving 19 bases between them. This CDR3 region has 15 residues. For repertoire sequencing, the TCR beta CDR3 regions were amplified from RNA transcripts. First-round RT-PCR with HTBI primers preceded a second-round multiplex PCR. TCRdb recomputed calls from the multiplex PCR reads with MiXCR, one row per CDR3 protein. There are roughly 420,000 distinct CDR3 sequences in the sample; around a fifth occur only once, and more than 2.5% lies in the top ten. The TCR sequence derives from a woman younger than 30 with stable Graves' hyperthyroidism. The chain couples TRBV12-3 or TRBV12-4 to TRBJ2-5, with D perhaps matching TRBD1 (5 bases). Sequenced input: peripheral blood. In nucleotides, the CDR3 is TGTGCCAGCAGTTCCGCCGACAGCTCCCAGGGGACCCAGTACTTC. It translates to CASSSADSSQGTQYF.